The T cell receptor (beta chain) under discussion was sequenced for a study of T cell responses to AZD1222 COVID-19 vaccine. The germline V gene has CDR1 ENHRY and CDR2 SYGVKD. CDR3 length: 19 amino acids. Trimming took 1 base from V and 1 from J, leaving 22 bases between them. The table came from immunoSEQ multiplex PCR; TCRdb's copy has only in-frame clones and leaves some out. The sample shows around 150,000 clones, around nine tenths of them seen only once. The clonotype originates from an adult in good health. V and J are TRBV10-3 and TRBJ1-1; TRBD1 is a possible D gene (5 bases). This material consisted of peripheral blood, taken on day 0 of AZD1222 vaccination. The CDR3 DNA is TGTGCCATCAGTGAGTATTATGCGGGAGGGGCTGTGCGGAACACTGAAGCTTTCTTT. Its protein product is CAISEYYAGGAVRNTEAFF.